Following are 25 T cell receptor beta chains from one sample sequenced in a study of Ad26.COV2.S vaccination and SARS-CoV-2 variants. Treatment defined: approximately 18 received Ad26.COV2.S at low or high dose, single or two shots; roughly five received placebo; per-sample allocation not given. After the first vaccine or placebo injection, samples were drawn on day 63. Measured with immunoSEQ multiplex PCR; TCRdb has only the in-frame clones, and not every one. This sample carries approximately 360,000 clones, approximately 83% of them seen once, and the ten largest clones take around 7%. Here the sequenced sample was peripheral blood, taken in a trial of Ad26.COV2.S vaccine versus placebo. These receptors all come from a person aged 18 to 59 who received the Ad26.COV2.S COVID-19 vaccine or a placebo.

About this clone itself: A junction end diverges from the germline sequence, so it may reflect a read error. This CDR3 is CASSYSRTSGRRDF. The CDR3, as DNA: TGTGCCAGCAGTTACTCGCGAACTAGCGGAAGGCGGGACTTC. The V call is TRBV6-5, the J call TRBJ2-7; 8 nucleotides agree with TRBD2. The CDR3 sequence is 14 residues long. CDR1 is MNHEY and CDR2 is SVGAGI in the germline V gene.

The chain recombines TRBV30 with TRBJ1-1; unclear D gene. Per the germline V gene, CDR1 is GTSNPN and CDR2 is SVGIG (reference sequence). The CDR3 spans 13 residues. V was cut by 4 bases and J by 12 bases, with 21 bases left in between. DNA of the CDR3: TGTGCCTGGACCCCCGGTCCAAACCTTAAGACTTTCTTT. The encoded protein is CAWTPGPNLKTFF.

The rearrangement uses TRBV5-6 and TRBJ1-2; D is undetermined. CDR1 is SGHDT and CDR2 is YYEEEE in the germline V gene. Trimming removed 4 bases from V and 2 bases from J, with 9 bases in between. CDR3 length: 13 amino acids. CDR3 region: CASSPGGNYGYTF. CDR3 coding DNA: TGTGCCAGCAGCCCTGGAGGCAACTATGGCTACACCTTC.

The chain couples TRBV5-4 to TRBJ2-3; D remains unclear. Germline V CDR1 and CDR2: SGHNT, YYREEE (reference sequence). Trimming took off 5 bases at V and 0 bases at J, with 7 bases between the two ends. This CDR3 comprises 13 residues. The CDR3 protein is CASSQISTDTQYF. In DNA, the CDR3 is TGTGCCAGCAGTCAGATTAGCACAGATACGCAGTATTTT.

The chain couples TRBV7-9 to TRBJ2-4; D ambiguous. The length of the CDR3 is 19 residues. Between the trimmed V and J ends, which lost 3 bases and 1 base, there was a span of 22 bases. CDR1 is SEHNR and CDR2 is FQNEAQ in the germline V gene (reference sequence). The CDR3 reads CASSFRTGGSESAKNIQYF. CDR3 nucleotides: TGTGCCAGCAGCTTTCGGACCGGCGGATCGGAATCGGCCAAAAACATTCAGTACTTC.

The sample holds one count of this clone. The rearrangement joins TRBV4-1 to TRBJ1-4, with a tentative D call TRBD1 (5 bases). Trimming stripped 5 bases from V and 8 bases from J, with 18 bases between. The CDR3 is 15 residues long. In germline, CDR1 is MGHRA, CDR2 YSYEKL. CDR3 DNA: TGCGCCAGCAGCGCCGGGGCCGCTCGGGGAGAAAAACTGTTTTTT. Translated, it gives CASSAGAARGEKLFF.

The gene calls are TRBV10-3 and TRBJ2-7, with 13 bases matching TRBD2. The CDR3 runs 15 residues. CDR1 ENHRY and CDR2 SYGVKD come from the germline V gene. The ends lost 10 bases at V and 3 bases at J; junction bases unmatched: 9. CDR3 protein: CATLRLAGGIYEQYF. DNA for the CDR3: TGTGCCACCCTCCGACTAGCGGGAGGTATCTACGAGCAGTACTTC.

This rearrangement joins TRBV7-9 to TRBJ2-1; 10 nucleotides agree with TRBD1. Per the germline V gene, CDR1 is SEHNR and CDR2 is FQNEAQ (reference sequence). V was clipped by 4 bases and J by 3 bases; unmatched bases: 9. This CDR3 spans 17 amino acids. CDR3 amino acids: CASSSRGQGSFYNEQFF. The CDR3 nucleotides read TGTGCCAGCAGCTCGAGGGGACAGGGGTCTTTCTACAATGAGCAGTTCTTC.

The chain employs TRBV18 and TRBJ2-3; D remains unclear. The CDR3 loop spans 14 amino acids. V dropped 4 bases and J dropped 0 bases, with 8 bases sitting between them. Germline V gene sequence: CDR1 KGHSH, CDR2 LQKENI. CDR3 nucleotide sequence: TGTGCCAGCTCACTACAGAGGAGCACAGATACGCAGTATTTT. It encodes CASSLQRSTDTQYF.

Remarks on this clone: One end of the junction is discordant with germline, which a read error may explain. The chain carries TRBV11-3 and TRBJ2-7; D remains ambiguous. Per germline, CDR1 SGHNT and CDR2 YENEEA. CDR3 length: 16 residues. The CDR3 DNA reads TGTGCCAGCAGTTTAGAGGTTATAGGTGCCCTGGGTGAGCAGTACTTC. Protein product: CASSLEVIGALGEQYF.

The chain carries TRBV19 and TRBJ2-3, with D hard to call. V was shortened by 3 bases and J by 1 base, with 11 bases between the two germline ends. Germline V gives CDR1 LNHDA, CDR2 SQIVND (reference sequence). The CDR3 has 15 amino acids. The CDR3 coding sequence is TGTGCCAGTAGTATCTCGATTGACGGCACAGATACGCAGTATTTT. It translates to CASSISIDGTDTQYF. Looking up the rest from reference TRBV19 and TRBJ2-3 gives the full variable domain: DGGITQSPKYLFRKEGQNVTLSCEQNLNHDAMYWYRQDPGQGLRLIYYSQIVNDFQKGDIAEGYSVSREKKESFPLTVTSAQKNPTAFYLCASSISIDGTDTQYFGPGTRLTVL.

The genes are TRBV3-1 (or the pseudogene TRBV3-2) and TRBJ1-1; D not resolved. CDR3 length: 14 amino acids. V lost 5 bases and J lost 0, with 10 bases in between. CDR1 is LGHDT and CDR2 is YNNKEL in the germline V gene (reference sequence). In nucleotides, the CDR3 is TGTGCCAGCAGCAAGACGGCCGTGAACACTGAAGCTTTCTTT. Translated, it gives CASSKTAVNTEAFF.

The CDR3 region is CASTRTANYEQYF. DNA of the CDR3: TGTGCCAGCACCCGGACAGCAAACTACGAGCAGTACTTC. The chain employs TRBV6-6 and TRBJ2-7, with D tentatively TRBD1 (6 bases). The germline V gene encodes CDR1 MNHNY and CDR2 SVGAGI (reference sequence). Trimming stripped 7 bases from V and 3 bases from J, with 13 bases between. There are 13 residues in the CDR3.

The genes are TRBV7-3 and TRBJ2-6; D remains unclear. Per the germline V gene, CDR1 is SGHTA and CDR2 is FQGTGA. V lost 2 bases and J lost 0, with 5 bases in between. The CDR3 consists of 15 residues. The chain's CDR3 is CASSLEHSGANVLTF. In DNA, the CDR3 is TGTGCCAGCAGCTTAGAGCACTCTGGGGCCAACGTCCTGACTTTC.

The rearrangement links TRBV10-3 to TRBJ2-3, with D unresolved. This CDR3 spans 15 amino acids. The germline gives CDR1 ENHRY, CDR2 SYGVKD. Trimming removed 4 bases from V and 2 bases from J, with 13 bases in between. The CDR3 bases are TGTGCCATCAGTGTGGCCCAGATTTACACAGATACGCAGTATTTT. This sequence encodes CAISVAQIYTDTQYF.

The gene calls are TRBV12-5 and TRBJ1-1; unclear D gene. V lost 2 bases and J lost 0, with 16 bases in between. The CDR3 is 17 residues long. Looked up from germline, CDR1 is LGHNT and CDR2 is FRNRAP. The CDR3 sequence: CASGLPIGPGMNTEAFF. CDR3 DNA sequence: TGTGCTAGTGGTTTGCCCATAGGACCAGGAATGAACACTGAAGCTTTCTTT.

The genes are TRBV7-3 and TRBJ2-1; 13 nucleotides line up with TRBD2. J gave up 8 bases and V 4 bases, and 5 bases lay outside the gene matches. Germline V gives CDR1 SGHTA, CDR2 FQGTGA. This CDR3 spans 15 amino acids. CDR3 DNA: TGTGCCAGCAGCTCCTGGACTAGCGGGGGTGATGAGCAGTTCTTC. It specifies CASSSWTSGGDEQFF. Variable domain in full (rest from reference TRBV7-3 and TRBJ2-1): GAGVSQTPSNKVTEKGKYVELRCDPISGHTALYWYRQSLGQGPEFLIYFQGTGAADDSGLPNDRFFAVRPEGSVSTLKIQRTERGDSAVYLCASSSWTSGGDEQFFGPGTRLTVL.

The chain recombines TRBV4-2 with TRBJ1-2; D ambiguous. CDR1 LGHNA and CDR2 YNFKEQ come from the germline V gene. V lost 1 base and J 3 bases, leaving 18 bases between the germline ends. This CDR3 has 17 residues. The CDR3, as DNA: TGTGCCAGCAGCCAAGTCCCGTTGCGGGGAAATCACTATGGCTACACCTTC. Its translation is CASSQVPLRGNHYGYTF.

The chain recombines TRBV20-1 with TRBJ2-1; 11 bases map to TRBD2. The germline gives CDR1 DFQATT, CDR2 SNEGSKA (reference sequence). The trim removed 2 bases at V and 15 bases at J, leaving 3 bases unmatched. The CDR3 loop spans 11 amino acids. CDR3 loop: CSARLAGGLFF. The CDR3 bases are TGCAGTGCTAGATTAGCGGGAGGGTTGTTCTTC.

A note on this clone: The sample holds other DNA sequences that translate to the same CDR3. The V gene is TRBV18, the J gene TRBJ1-1; D unresolved. V shed 4 bases and J shed 1 base, with 7 bases lying between them. The CDR3 consists of 13 residues. Germline V gene lookup returns CDR1 KGHSH and CDR2 LQKENI. CDR3 amino acids: CASSLGPNTEAFF. The DNA for the CDR3 is TGTGCCAGCTCACTTGGGCCGAACACTGAAGCTTTCTTT.

The rearrangement links TRBV7-9 to TRBJ1-1; 7 bases fit TRBD1. V trimming: 8 bases; J trimming: 7 bases; junction bases outside the gene matches: 7. The germline V gene has CDR1 SEHNR and CDR2 FQNEAQ (reference sequence). The CDR3 contains 12 residues. CDR3 nucleotides: TGTGCCAGCTCGAACCAGGGGGATGAAGCTTTCTTT. Its translation is CASSNQGDEAFF.

The chain links TRBV6-5 to TRBJ2-7; D gene uncertain. CDR3 size: 11 residues. From germline, CDR1 is MNHEY and CDR2 SVGAGI. Trimming took off 7 bases at V and 3 bases at J, with 7 bases between the two ends. The CDR3 here is CASTSFYEQYF. DNA for the CDR3: TGTGCCAGCACCTCCTTCTACGAGCAGTACTTC.

This clone was picked up a small number of times. This sequence joins TRBV4-1 and TRBJ2-2, with D possibly matching TRBD1 (6 bases). V dropped 0 bases and J dropped 8 bases, with 19 bases sitting between them. This CDR3 has 17 residues. CDR1 and CDR2 from the germline V gene are MGHRA and YSYEKL. The CDR3 loop is CASSQDSGDFSRGELFF. CDR3 nucleotide sequence: TGCGCCAGCAGCCAAGATTCAGGGGATTTTTCGAGAGGGGAGCTGTTTTTT.

The V and J genes are TRBV7-9 and TRBJ2-2; tentative D call: TRBD1 (6 bases). The CDR3 runs 15 residues. Germline assignment: CDR1 SEHNR and CDR2 FQNEAQ (reference sequence). V was cut by 9 bases and J by 0 bases, with 14 bases left in between. This CDR3 is CAREIYRANTGELFF. The CDR3 DNA reads as TGTGCCAGGGAAATTTACAGGGCGAACACCGGGGAGCTGTTTTTT.

The chain couples TRBV24-1 to TRBJ2-5; maybe TRBD2 (5 bases). The CDR3 spans 15 residues. Germline values: CDR1 KGHDR, CDR2 SFDVKD. Deletions cut 5 bases from V and 2 bases from J, with 14 bases between. CDR3 protein: CATSALRRTQETQYF. CDR3 coding DNA: TGTGCCACCAGTGCCCTGCGGAGGACGCAAGAGACCCAGTACTTC.